This T cell receptor beta chain was retrieved from a study of T cells in Graves' hyperthyroidism and ophthalmopathy. The CDR3 totals 15 residues. J gave up 2 bases and V 6 bases, and 3 bases lay outside the gene matches. This clonotype was counted at least ten times. RNA transcripts provided the source from which TCR beta CDR3 regions were amplified. Initially, a first-round RT-PCR of the TCR CDR3 employed the HTBI primer set. TCRdb redid the calling of the multiplex PCR reads with MiXCR, one entry per CDR3 protein. This table holds roughly 380,000 distinct CDR3 sequences, over 11% found once. This sequence was found in a woman aged 55-70 years with Graves' hyperthyroidism. The chain combines TRBV12-3 or TRBV12-4 with TRBJ2-1, with 11 bases fitting TRBD2. Sequencing input: blood. The CDR3 DNA follows: TGTGCCAGCAGGGTAGCGGGAGGGCCCTACAATGAGCAGTTCTTC. Translating gives CASRVAGGPYNEQFF.